A single sample gave rise to the 2 T cell receptor beta chains below, sequenced in a study of cytomegalovirus exposure and HLA in healthy donors. PCR involved 60 Vbeta and 13 Jbeta primers. Generated by immunoSEQ multiplex PCR, the TCRdb table keeps only in-frame clones and is missing some. This sample has over 150,000 clones, with 80% found just once. Sample: PBMCs. These receptor sequences come from a woman aged 45-59 years in good health and CMV-seropositive.

The chain employs TRBV4-2 and TRBJ1-3; D is ambiguous. The V gene's germline CDR1 is LGHNA and CDR2 YNFKEQ. The CDR3 length is 13 residues. Between the trimmed V and J ends, which lost 0 bases and 5 bases, there was a span of 5 bases. The CDR3 bases are TGTGCCAGCAGCCAAGACATCCGAAACACCATATATTTT. Translating it yields CASSQDIRNTIYF.

This rearrangement joins TRBV4-2 to TRBJ2-5; weak D call: TRBD2 (6 bases). Trimming cost V 3 bases and J 11 bases, with 28 bases left between them. Germline V gene data show CDR1 as LGHNA and CDR2 as YNFKEQ. CDR3 length: 17 amino acids. CDR3 region: CASSHTPGERREWEQYF. In DNA, the CDR3 is TGTGCCAGCAGCCACACCCCCGGGGAGCGGAGGGAGTGGGAGCAGTACTTC.